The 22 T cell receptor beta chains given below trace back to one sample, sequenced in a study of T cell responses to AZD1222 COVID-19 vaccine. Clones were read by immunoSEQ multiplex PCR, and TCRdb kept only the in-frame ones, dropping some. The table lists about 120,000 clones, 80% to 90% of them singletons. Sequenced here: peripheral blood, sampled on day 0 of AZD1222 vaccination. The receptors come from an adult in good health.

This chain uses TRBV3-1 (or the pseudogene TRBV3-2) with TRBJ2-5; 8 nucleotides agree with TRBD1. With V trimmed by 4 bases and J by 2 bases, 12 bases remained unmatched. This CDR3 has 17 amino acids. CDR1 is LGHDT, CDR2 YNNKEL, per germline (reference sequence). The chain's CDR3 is CASSPRTGRQVQETQYF. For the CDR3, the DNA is TGTGCCAGCAGCCCGCGGACAGGGCGTCAAGTTCAAGAGACCCAGTACTTC.

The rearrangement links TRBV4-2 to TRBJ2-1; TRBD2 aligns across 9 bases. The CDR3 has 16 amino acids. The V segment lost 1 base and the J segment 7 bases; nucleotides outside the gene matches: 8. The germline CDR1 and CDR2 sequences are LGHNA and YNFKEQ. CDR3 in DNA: TGTGCCAGCAGCCAAGCGGTCGCGGGGGGGCTGAATGAGCAGTTCTTC. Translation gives CASSQAVAGGLNEQFF.

CDR3 sequence reads: CASSDRGGALGYTF. CDR3 bases: TGTGCCAGCAGCGATCGAGGGGGCGCGCTTGGCTACACCTTC. The chain is built from TRBV7-9 and TRBJ1-2; 7 positions match TRBD1. The V gene end was trimmed by 5 bases and the J gene end by 7 bases; junction bases not matched to a gene: 10. Germline V gene sequence: CDR1 SEHNR, CDR2 FQNEAQ (reference sequence). The CDR3 loop spans 14 amino acids.

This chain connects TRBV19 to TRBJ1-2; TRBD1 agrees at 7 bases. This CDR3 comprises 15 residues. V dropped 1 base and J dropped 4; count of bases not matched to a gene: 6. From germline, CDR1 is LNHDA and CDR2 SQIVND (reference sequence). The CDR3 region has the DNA TGTGCCAGTAGTATAGCCCCCAACAGGGGCTATGGCTACACCTTC. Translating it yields CASSIAPNRGYGYTF.

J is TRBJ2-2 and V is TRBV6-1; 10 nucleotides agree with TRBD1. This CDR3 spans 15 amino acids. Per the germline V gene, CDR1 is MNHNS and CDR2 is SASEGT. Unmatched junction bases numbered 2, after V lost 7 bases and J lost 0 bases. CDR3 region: CASMGQGTNTGELFF. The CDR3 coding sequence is TGTGCCAGCATGGGACAGGGGACGAACACCGGGGAGCTGTTTTTT.

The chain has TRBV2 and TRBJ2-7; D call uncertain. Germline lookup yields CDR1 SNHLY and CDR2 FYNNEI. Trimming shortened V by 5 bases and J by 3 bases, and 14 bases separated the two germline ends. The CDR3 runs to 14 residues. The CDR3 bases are TGTGCCAGCAGTCCTCCTTTCCCCCTCTACGAGCAGTACTTC. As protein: CASSPPFPLYEQYF.

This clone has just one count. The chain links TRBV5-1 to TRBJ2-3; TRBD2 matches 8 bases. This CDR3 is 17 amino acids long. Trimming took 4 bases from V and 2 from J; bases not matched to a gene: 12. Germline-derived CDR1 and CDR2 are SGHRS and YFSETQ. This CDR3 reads CASSLVTGGAYTDTQYF. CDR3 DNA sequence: TGCGCCAGCAGCCTTGTTACCGGGGGGGCTTACACAGATACGCAGTATTTT.

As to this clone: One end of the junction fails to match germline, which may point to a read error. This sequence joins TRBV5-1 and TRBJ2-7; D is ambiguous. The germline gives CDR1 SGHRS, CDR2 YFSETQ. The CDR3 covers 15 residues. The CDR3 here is CASSPSELPSSEQYF. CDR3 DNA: TGCGCCAGCAGCCCCTCGGAGCTGCCCTCCTCCGAGCAGTACTTC.

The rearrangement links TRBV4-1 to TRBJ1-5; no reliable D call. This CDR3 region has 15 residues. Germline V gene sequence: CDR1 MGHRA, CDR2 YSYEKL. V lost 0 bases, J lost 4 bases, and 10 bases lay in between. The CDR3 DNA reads TGCGCCAGCAGCCAAGAAGGTCCGGGGAATCAGCCCCAGCATTTT. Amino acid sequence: CASSQEGPGNQPQHF.

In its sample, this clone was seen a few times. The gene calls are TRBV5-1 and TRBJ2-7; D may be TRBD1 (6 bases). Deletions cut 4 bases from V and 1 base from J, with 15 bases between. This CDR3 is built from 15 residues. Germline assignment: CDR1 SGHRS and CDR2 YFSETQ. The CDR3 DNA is TGCGCCAGCAGCACCTCCGGGACACTATCCTACGAGCAGTACTTC. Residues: CASSTSGTLSYEQYF. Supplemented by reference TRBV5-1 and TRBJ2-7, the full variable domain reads KAGVTQTPRYLIKTRGQQVTLSCSPISGHRSVSWYQQTPGQGLQFLFEYFSETQRNKGNFPGRFSGRQFSNSRSEMNVSTLELGDSALYLCASSTSGTLSYEQYFGPGTRLTVT.

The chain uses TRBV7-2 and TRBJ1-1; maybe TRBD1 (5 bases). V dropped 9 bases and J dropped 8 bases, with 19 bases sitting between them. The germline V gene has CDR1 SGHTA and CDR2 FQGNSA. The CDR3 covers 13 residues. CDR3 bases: TGTGCCAGTACCGAGTTCGGGGCAGACGAAGCTTTCTTT. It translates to CASTEFGADEAFF.

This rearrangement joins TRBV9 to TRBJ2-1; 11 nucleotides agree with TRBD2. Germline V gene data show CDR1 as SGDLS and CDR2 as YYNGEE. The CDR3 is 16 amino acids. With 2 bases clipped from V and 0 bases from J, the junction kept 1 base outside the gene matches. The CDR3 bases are TGTGCCAGCAGCGTTGGGACTAGCGGCTCCTACAATGAGCAGTTCTTC. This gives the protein CASSVGTSGSYNEQFF. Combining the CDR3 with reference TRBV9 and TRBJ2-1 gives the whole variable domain DSGVTQTPKHLITATGQRVTLRCSPRSGDLSVYWYQQSLDQGLQFLIQYYNGEERAKGNILERFSAQQFPDLHSELNLSSLELGDSALYFCASSVGTSGSYNEQFFGPGTRLTVL.

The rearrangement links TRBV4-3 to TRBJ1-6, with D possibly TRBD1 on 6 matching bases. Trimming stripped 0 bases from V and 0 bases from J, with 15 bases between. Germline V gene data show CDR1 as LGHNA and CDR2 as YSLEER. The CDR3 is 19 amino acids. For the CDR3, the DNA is TGCGCCAGCAGCCAAGAGTGGGGGCTGGGGAGCTCCTATAATTCACCCCTCCACTTT. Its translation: CASSQEWGLGSSYNSPLHF.

The CDR3 protein is CASSWDNLNNSPLHF. For the CDR3, the DNA is TGTGCCAGCAGCTGGGACAACCTCAATAATTCACCCCTCCACTTT. The chain couples TRBV6-5 to TRBJ1-6; D might be TRBD1 (6 bases). Trimming removed 6 bases at V and 5 bases at J, with 14 bases between. The CDR3 length is 15 residues. Germline V gene data show CDR1 as MNHEY and CDR2 as SVGAGI.

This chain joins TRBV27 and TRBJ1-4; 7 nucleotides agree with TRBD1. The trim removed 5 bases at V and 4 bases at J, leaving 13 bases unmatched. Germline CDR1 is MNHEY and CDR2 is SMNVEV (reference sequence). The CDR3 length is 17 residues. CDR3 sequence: CASSRLPMGQINEKLFF. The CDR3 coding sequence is TGTGCCAGCAGTCGACTCCCTATGGGACAGATTAATGAAAAACTGTTTTTT.

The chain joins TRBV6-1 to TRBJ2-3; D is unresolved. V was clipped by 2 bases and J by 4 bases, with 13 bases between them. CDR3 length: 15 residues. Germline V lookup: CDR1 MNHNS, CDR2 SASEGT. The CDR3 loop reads CASSESLGSADTQYF. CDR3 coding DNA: TGTGCCAGCAGTGAATCATTAGGGTCAGCAGATACGCAGTATTTT.

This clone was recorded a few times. The CDR3 loop reads CASDGTMNTEAFF. CDR3 sequence (DNA): TGTGCCAGCGATGGCACTATGAACACTGAAGCTTTCTTT. The chain uses TRBV28 and TRBJ1-1; the D is unclear. Between the trimmed V and J ends, which lost 8 bases and 0 bases, there was a span of 10 bases. From germline, CDR1 is MDHEN and CDR2 SYDVKM. The CDR3 is 13 amino acids.

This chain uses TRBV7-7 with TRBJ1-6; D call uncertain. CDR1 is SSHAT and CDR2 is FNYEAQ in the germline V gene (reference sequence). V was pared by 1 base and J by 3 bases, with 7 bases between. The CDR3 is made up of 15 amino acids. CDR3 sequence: CASSLGRDYNSPLHF. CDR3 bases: TGTGCCAGCAGCTTAGGCAGAGACTATAATTCACCCCTCCACTTT.

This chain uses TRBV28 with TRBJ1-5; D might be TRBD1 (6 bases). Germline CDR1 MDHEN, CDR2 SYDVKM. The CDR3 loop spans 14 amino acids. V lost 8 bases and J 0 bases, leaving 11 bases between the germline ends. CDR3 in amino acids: CASGGTHSNQPQHF. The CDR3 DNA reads TGTGCCAGCGGCGGGACACATAGCAATCAGCCCCAGCATTTT.

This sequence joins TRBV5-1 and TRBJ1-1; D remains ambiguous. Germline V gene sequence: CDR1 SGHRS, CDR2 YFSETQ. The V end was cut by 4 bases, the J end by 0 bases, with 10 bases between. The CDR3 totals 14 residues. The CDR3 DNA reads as TGCGCCAGCAGCGTACAGAACATGAACACTGAAGCTTTCTTT. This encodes CASSVQNMNTEAFF.

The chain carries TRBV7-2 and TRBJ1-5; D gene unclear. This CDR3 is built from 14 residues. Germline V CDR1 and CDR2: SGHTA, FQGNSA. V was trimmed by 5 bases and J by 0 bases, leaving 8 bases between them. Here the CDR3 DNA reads TGTGCCAGCAGCCCCGCGGATAGCAATCAGCCCCAGCATTTT. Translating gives CASSPADSNQPQHF.

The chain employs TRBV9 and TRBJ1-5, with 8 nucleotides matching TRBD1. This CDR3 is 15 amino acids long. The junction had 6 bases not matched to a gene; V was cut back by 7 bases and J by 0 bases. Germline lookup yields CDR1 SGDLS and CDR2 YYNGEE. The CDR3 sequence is CASGQGAYSNQPQHF. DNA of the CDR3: TGTGCCAGCGGGCAGGGGGCTTATAGCAATCAGCCCCAGCATTTT.